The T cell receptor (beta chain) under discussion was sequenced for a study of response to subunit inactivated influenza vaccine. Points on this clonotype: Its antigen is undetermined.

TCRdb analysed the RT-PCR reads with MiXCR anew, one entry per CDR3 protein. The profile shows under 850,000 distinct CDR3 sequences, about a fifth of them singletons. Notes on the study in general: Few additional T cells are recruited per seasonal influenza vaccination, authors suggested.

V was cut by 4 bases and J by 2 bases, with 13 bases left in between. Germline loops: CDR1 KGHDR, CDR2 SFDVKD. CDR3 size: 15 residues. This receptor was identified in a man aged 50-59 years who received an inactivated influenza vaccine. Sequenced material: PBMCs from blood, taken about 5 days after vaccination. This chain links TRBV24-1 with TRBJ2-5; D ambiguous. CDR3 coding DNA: TGTGCCACCAGTGAGACGACGGACGCGCAAGAGACCCAGTACTTC. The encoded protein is CATSETTDAQETQYF.